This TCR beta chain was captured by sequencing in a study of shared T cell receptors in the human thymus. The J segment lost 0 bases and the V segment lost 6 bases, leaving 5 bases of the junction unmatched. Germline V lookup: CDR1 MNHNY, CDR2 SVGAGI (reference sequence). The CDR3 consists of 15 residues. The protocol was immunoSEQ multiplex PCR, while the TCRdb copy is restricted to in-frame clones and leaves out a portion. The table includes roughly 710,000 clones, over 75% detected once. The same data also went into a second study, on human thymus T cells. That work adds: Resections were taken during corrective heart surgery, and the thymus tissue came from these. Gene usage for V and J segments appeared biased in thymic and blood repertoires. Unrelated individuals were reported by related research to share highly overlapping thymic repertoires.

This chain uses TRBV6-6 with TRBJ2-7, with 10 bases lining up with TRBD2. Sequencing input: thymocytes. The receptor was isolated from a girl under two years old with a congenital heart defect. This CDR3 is CASSLSGGTSYEQYF. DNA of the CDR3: TGTGCCAGCAGCCTTAGCGGGGGGACCTCCTACGAGCAGTACTTC.